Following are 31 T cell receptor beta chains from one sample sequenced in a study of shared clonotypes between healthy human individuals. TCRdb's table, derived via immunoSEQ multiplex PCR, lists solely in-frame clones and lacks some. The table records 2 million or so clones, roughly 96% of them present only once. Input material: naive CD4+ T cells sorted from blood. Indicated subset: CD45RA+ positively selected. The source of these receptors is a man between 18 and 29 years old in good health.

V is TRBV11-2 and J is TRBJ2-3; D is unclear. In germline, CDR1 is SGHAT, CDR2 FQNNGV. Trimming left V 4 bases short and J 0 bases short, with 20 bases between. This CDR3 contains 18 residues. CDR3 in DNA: TGTGCCAGCAGCTCCCACCCAGCGACTTCACTGAGCACAGATACGCAGTATTTT. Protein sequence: CASSSHPATSLSTDTQYF.

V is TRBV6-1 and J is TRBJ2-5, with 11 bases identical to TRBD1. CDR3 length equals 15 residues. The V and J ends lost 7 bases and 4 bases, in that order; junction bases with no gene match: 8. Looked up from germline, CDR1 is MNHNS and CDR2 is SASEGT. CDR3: CASTPGTGGTETQYF. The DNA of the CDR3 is TGTGCCAGCACACCCGGGACAGGGGGGACAGAGACCCAGTACTTC.

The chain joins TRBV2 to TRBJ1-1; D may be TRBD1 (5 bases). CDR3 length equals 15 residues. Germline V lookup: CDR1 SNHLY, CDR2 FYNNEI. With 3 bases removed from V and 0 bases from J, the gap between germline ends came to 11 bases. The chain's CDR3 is CASSDIHRLNTEAFF. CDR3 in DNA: TGTGCCAGCAGTGACATTCACAGGCTGAACACTGAAGCTTTCTTT.

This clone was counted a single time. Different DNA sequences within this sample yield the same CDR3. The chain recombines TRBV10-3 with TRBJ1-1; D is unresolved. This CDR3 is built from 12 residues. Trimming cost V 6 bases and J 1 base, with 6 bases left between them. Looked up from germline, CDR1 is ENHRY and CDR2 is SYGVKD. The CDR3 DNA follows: TGTGCCATCAGGGAGGGGAACACTGAAGCTTTCTTT. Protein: CAIREGNTEAFF.

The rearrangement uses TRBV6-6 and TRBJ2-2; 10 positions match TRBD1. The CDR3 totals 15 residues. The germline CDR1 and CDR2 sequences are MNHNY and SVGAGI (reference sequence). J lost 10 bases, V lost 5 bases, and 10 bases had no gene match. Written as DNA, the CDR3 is TGTGCCAGCAGTCAGCCGGGACAGGGGAAGGAGGAGCTGTTTTTT. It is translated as CASSQPGQGKEELFF.

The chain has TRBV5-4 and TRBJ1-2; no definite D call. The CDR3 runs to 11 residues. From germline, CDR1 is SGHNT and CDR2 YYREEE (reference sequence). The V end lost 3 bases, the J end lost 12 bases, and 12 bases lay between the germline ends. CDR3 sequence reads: CASSSRGFDTF. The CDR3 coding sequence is TGTGCCAGCAGCTCCCGGGGTTTCGACACCTTC. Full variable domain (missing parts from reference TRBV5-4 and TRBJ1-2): ETGVTQSPTHLIKTRGQQVTLRCSSQSGHNTVSWYQQALGQGPQFIFQYYREEENGRGNFPPRFSGLQFPNYSSELNVNALELDDSALYLCASSSRGFDTFGSGTRLTVV.

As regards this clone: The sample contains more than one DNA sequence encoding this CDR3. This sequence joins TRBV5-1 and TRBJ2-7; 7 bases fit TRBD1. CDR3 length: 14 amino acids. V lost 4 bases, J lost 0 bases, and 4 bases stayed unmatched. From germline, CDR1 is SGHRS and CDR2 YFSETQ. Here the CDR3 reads CASSSTGDSYEQYF. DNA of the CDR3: TGCGCCAGCAGCAGCACAGGGGACTCCTACGAGCAGTACTTC.

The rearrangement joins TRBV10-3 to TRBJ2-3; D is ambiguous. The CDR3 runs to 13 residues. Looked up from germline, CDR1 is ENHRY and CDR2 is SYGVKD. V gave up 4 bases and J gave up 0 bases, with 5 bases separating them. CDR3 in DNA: TGTGCCATCAGTGCCAAAAGCACAGATACGCAGTATTTT. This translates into CAISAKSTDTQYF.

The CDR3 spells CATGGQGSNEQFF. In DNA form, the CDR3 reads TGTGCCACGGGAGGACAGGGGTCTAATGAGCAGTTCTTC. The chain recombines TRBV7-9 with TRBJ2-1; 9 bases match TRBD1. CDR1 and CDR2 from the germline V gene are SEHNR and FQNEAQ (reference sequence). The CDR3 has 13 amino acids. V trimming: 10 bases; J trimming: 7 bases; junction bases outside the gene matches: 8.

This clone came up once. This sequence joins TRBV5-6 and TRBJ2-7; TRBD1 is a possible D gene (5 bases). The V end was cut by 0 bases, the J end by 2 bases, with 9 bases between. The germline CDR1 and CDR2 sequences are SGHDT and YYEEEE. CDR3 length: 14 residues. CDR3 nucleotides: TGTGCCAGCAGCTTGGGGTGGGGCACCTACGAGCAGTACTTC. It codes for CASSLGWGTYEQYF. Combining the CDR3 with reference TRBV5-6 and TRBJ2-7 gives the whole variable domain DAGVTQSPTHLIKTRGQQVTLRCSPKSGHDTVSWYQQALGQGPQFIFQYYEEEERQRGNFPDRFSGHQFPNYSSELNVNALLLGDSALYLCASSLGWGTYEQYFGPGTRLTVT.

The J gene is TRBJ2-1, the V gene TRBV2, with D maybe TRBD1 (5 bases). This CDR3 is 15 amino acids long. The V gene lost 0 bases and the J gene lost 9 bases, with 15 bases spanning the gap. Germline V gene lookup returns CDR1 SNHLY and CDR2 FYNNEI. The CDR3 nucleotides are TGTGCCAGCAGTGAAGCGCTTGCAGGGTCCGCTGAGCAGTTCTTC. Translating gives CASSEALAGSAEQFF.

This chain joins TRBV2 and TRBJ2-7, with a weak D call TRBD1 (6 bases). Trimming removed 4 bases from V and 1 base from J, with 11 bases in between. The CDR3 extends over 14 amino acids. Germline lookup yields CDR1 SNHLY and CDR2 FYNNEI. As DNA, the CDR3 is TGTGCCAGCAGTGTGAACAGGGCATCCTACGAGCAGTACTTC. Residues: CASSVNRASYEQYF.

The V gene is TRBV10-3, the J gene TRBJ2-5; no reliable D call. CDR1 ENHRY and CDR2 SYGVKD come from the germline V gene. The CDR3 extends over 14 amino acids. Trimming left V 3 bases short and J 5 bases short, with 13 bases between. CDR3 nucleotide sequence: TGTGCCATCAGTGACATCTCTTTCGGGGAGACCCAGTACTTC. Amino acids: CAISDISFGETQYF.

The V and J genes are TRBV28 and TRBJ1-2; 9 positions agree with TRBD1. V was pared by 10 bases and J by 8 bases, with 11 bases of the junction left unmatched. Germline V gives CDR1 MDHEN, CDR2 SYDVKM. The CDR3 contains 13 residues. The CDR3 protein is CAIPTGTGTGYTF. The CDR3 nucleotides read TGTGCCATCCCAACCGGGACAGGGACCGGCTACACCTTC.

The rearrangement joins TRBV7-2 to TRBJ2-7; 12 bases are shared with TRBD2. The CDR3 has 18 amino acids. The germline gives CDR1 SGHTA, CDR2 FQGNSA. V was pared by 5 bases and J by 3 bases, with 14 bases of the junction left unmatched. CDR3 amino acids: CASSLSLAGGPQGYEQYF. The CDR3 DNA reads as TGTGCCAGCAGCCTCTCACTAGCGGGAGGCCCCCAGGGCTACGAGCAGTACTTC.

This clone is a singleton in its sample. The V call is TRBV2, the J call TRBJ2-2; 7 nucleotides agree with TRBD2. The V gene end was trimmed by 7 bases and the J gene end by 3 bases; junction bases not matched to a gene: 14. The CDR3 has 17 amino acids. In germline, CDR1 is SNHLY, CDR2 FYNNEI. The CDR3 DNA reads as TGTGCCAGCAAAACTTCGGCTCGCGGGGGATACACCGGGGAGCTGTTTTTT. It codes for CASKTSARGGYTGELFF.

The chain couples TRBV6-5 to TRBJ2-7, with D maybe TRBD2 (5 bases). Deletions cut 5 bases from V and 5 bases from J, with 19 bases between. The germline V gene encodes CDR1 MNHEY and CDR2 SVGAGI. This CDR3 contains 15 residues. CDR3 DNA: TGTGCCAGCAGTCAAGAAGGGAGATCGTTCCACGAGCAGTACTTC. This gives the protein CASSQEGRSFHEQYF.

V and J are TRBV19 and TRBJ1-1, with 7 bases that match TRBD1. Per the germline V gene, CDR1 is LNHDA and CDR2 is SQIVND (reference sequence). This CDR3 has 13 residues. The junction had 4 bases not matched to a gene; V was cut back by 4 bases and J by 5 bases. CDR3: CASSNRGGTEAFF. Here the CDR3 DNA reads TGTGCCAGTAGTAACAGGGGAGGGACTGAAGCTTTCTTT.

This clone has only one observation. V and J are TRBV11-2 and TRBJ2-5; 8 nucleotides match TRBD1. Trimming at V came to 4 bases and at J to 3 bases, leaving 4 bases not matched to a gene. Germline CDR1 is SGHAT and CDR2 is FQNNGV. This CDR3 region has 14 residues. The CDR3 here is CASSWTTGEETQYF. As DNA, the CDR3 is TGTGCCAGCAGCTGGACGACAGGGGAAGAGACCCAGTACTTC.

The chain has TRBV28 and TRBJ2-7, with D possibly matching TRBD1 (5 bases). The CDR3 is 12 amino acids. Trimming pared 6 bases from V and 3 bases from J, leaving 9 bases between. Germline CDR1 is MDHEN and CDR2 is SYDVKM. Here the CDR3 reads CASRQTDYEQYF. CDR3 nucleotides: TGTGCCAGCAGGCAGACAGACTACGAGCAGTACTTC.

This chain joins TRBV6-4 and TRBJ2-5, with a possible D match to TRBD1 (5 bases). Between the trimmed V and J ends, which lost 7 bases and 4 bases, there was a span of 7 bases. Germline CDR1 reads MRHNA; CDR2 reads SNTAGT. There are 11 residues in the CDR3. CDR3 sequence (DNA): TGTGCCAGCATGCAGGGAGAGACCCAGTACTTC. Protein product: CASMQGETQYF.

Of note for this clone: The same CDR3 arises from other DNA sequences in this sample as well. Here the CDR3 DNA reads TGTGCCAGCAGCTCAGGACTAGCGGGCTCCTACGAGCAGTACTTC. It yields the protein CASSSGLAGSYEQYF. This rearrangement joins TRBV6-5 to TRBJ2-7, with 11 nucleotides matching TRBD2. This CDR3 has 15 amino acids. From germline, CDR1 is MNHEY and CDR2 SVGAGI. The V segment lost 6 bases and the J segment 0 bases; nucleotides outside the gene matches: 4.

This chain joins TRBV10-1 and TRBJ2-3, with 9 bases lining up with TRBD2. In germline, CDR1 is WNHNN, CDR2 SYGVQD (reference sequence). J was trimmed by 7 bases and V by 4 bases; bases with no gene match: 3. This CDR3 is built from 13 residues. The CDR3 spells CASSVGTSNTQYF. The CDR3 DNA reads TGCGCCAGCAGTGTCGGGACTAGCAATACGCAGTATTTT.

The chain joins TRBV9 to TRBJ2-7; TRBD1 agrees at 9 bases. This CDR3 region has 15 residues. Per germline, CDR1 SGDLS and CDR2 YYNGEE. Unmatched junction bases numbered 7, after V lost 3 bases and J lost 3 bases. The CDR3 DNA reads TGTGCCAGCAGCGCCGGGACAGGGAAAAGCTACGAGCAGTACTTC. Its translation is CASSAGTGKSYEQYF.

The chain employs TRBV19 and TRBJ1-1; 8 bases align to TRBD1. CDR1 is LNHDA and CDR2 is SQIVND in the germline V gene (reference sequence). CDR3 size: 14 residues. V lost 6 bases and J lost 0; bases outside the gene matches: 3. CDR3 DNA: TGTGCCAGTAGGGGGGACAGGCTGAACACTGAAGCTTTCTTT. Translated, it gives CASRGDRLNTEAFF. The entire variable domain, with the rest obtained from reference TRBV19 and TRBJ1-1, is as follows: DGGITQSPKYLFRKEGQNVTLSCEQNLNHDAMYWYRQDPGQGLRLIYYSQIVNDFQKGDIAEGYSVSREKKESFPLTVTSAQKNPTAFYLCASRGDRLNTEAFFGQGTRLTVV.

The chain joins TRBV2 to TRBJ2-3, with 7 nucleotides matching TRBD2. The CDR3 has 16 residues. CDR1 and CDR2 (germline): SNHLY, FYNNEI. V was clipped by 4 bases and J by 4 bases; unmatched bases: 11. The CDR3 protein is CASSVGVAGEADTQYF. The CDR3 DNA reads TGTGCCAGCAGTGTGGGGGTGGCGGGAGAGGCAGATACGCAGTATTTT. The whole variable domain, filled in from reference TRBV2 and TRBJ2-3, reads EPEVTQTPSHQVTQMGQEVILRCVPISNHLYFYWYRQILGQKVEFLVSFYNNEISEKSEIFDDQFSVERPDGSNFTLKIRSTKLEDSAMYFCASSVGVAGEADTQYFGPGTRLTVL.

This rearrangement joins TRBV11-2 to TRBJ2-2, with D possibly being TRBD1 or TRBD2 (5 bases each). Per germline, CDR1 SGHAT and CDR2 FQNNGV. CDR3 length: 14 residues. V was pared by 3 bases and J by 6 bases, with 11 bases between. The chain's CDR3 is CASSFGAQSGELFF. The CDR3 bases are TGTGCCAGCAGCTTCGGGGCCCAGTCCGGGGAGCTGTTTTTT.

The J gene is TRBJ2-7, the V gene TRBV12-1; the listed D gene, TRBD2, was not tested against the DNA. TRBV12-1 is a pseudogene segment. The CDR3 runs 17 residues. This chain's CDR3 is CASSLWTSGRAGYEQYF. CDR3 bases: TGTGCCAGCAGCCTCTGGACTAGCGGGAGGGCCGGGTACGAGCAGTACTTC.

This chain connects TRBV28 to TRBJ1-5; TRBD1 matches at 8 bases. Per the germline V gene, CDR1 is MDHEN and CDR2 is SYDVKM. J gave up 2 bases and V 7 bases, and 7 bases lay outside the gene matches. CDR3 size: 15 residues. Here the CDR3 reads CASIPGGNGNQPQHF. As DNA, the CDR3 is TGTGCCAGCATCCCAGGGGGCAATGGCAATCAGCCCCAGCATTTT.

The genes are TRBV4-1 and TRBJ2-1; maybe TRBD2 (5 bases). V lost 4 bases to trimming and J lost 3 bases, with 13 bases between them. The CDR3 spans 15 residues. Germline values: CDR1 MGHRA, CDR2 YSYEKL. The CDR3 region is CASSPQLGFYNEQFF. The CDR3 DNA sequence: TGCGCCAGCAGCCCCCAACTAGGGTTCTACAATGAGCAGTTCTTC.

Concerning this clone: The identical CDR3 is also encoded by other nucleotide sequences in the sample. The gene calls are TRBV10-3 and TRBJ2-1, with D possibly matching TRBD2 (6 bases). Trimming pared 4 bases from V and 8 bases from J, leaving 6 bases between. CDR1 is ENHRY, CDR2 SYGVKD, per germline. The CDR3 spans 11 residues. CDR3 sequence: CAISGGDEQFF. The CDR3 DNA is TGTGCCATCAGTGGGGGGGATGAGCAGTTCTTC.